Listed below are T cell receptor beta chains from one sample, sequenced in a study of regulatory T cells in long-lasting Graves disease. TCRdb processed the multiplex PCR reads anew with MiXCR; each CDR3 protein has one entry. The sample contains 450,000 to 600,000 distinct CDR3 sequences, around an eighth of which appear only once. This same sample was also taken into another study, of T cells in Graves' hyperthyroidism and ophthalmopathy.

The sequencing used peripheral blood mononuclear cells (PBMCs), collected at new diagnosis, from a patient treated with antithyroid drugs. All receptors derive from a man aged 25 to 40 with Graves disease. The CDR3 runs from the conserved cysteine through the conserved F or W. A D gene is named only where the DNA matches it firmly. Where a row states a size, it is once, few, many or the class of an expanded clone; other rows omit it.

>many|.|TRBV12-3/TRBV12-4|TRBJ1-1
CASSLGFEAFF
TGTGCCAGCAGTTTAGGCTTTGAAGCTTTCTTT
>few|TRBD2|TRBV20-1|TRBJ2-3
CSARSSGRTDTQYF
TGCAGTGCTAGATCCAGCGGGAGGACAGATACGCAGTATTTT
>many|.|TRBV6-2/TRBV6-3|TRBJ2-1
CASSPPRGGQGSAGSVYNEQFF
TGTGCCAGCAGTCCCCCCCGGGGGGGACAGGGTAGCGCGGGTAGCGTCTACAATGAGCAGTTCTTC
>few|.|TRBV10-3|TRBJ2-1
CAISRGNEQFF
TGTGCCATCAGTCGCGGGAATGAGCAGTTCTTC
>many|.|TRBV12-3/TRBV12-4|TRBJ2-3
CASSSATSTDTQYF
TGTGCCAGCAGTTCAGCGACTAGCACAGATACGCAGTATTTT
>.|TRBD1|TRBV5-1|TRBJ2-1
CASGTGQGVGEQFF
TGCGCCAGCGGTACGGGACAGGGGGTTGGTGAGCAGTTCTTC
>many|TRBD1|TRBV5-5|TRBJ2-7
CASSLYGTAYEQYF
TGTGCCAGCAGCTTGTATGGGACAGCATACGAGCAGTACTTC
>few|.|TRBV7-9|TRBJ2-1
CASSLVLAEQFF
TGTGCCAGCAGCTTAGTACTAGCTGAGCAGTTCTTC
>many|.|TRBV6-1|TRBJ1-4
CASDQEPNEKLFF
TGTGCCAGCGACCAGGAGCCTAATGAAAAACTGTTTTTT
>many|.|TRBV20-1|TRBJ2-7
CSARGDTSHYEQYF
TGCAGTGCTAGAGGGGACACCTCACACTACGAGCAGTACTTC
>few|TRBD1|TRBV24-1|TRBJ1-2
CATSDRTGGGGYTF
TGTGCCACCAGTGATCGGACAGGGGGCGGTGGCTACACCTTC
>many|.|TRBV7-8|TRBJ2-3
CASSPFGGLTDTQYF
TGTGCCAGCAGCCCCTTCGGGGGGCTCACAGATACGCAGTATTTT
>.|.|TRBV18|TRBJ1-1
CASSRGTRGTEAFF
TGTGCCAGCTCACGGGGGACTCGGGGGACTGAAGCTTTCTTT
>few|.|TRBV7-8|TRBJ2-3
CASSLPGPDTQYF
TGTGCCAGCAGCTTACCAGGGCCAGATACGCAGTATTTT
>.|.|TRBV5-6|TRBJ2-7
CASSDGPSGHEQYF
TGTGCCAGCAGCGACGGACCGAGCGGACACGAGCAGTACTTC
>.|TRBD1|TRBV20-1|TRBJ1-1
CSARDFVPGRGEVPEAFF
TGCAGTGCTAGAGATTTTGTCCCCGGCAGGGGGGAGGTACCTGAAGCTTTCTTT
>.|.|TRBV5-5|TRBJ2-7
CASSFAGVGYEQYF
TGTGCCAGCAGCTTCGCAGGCGTGGGCTACGAGCAGTACTTC
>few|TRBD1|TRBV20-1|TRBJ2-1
CSASRGRAYNGQFF
TGCAGTGCTAGCAGGGGGCGCGCGTACAATGGGCAGTTCTTC
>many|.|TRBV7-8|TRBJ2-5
CASSLLRDKQETQYF
TGTGCCAGCAGCCTTCTCCGGGACAAGCAAGAGACCCAGTACTTC
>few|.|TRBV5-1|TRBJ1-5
CASRREPQHF
TGCGCCAGCAGGAGGGAGCCCCAGCATTTT
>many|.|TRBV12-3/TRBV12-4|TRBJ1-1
CASRNGQEAFF
TGTGCCAGCAGAAACGGACAGGAAGCTTTCTTT
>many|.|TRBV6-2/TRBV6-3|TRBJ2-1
CASSFTGGGSYNEQFF
TGTGCCAGCAGTTTCACAGGGGGGGGCTCCTACAATGAGCAGTTCTTC
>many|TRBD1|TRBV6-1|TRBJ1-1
CASGGGRGDTEAFF
TGTGCCAGCGGGGGGGGCAGGGGGGACACTGAAGCTTTCTTT
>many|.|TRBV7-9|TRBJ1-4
CASSLEVGSEKLFF
TGTGCCAGCAGCTTAGAAGTGGGCAGCGAAAAACTGTTTTTT
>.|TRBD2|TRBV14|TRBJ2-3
CASSTRTSARSPQYF
TGTGCCAGCAGCACCCGGACTAGCGCCCGCTCTCCGCAGTATTTT
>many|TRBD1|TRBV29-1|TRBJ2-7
CSVGGGQGIGYEQYF
TGCAGCGTTGGCGGGGGACAGGGGATAGGATACGAGCAGTACTTC
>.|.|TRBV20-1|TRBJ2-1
CSASGGRAGAHSSYNEQFF
TGCAGTGCTAGTGGGGGAAGGGCGGGCGCACATTCATCCTACAATGAGCAGTTCTTC
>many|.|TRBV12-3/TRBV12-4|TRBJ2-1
CASSSGALNEQFF
TGTGCCAGCAGTTCCGGGGCCCTAAATGAGCAGTTCTTC
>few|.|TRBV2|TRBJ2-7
CASRRVAYEQYF
TGTGCCAGCAGGAGGGTGGCTTACGAGCAGTACTTC
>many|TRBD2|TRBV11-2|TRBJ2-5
CASSLDPGLAAQETQYF
TGTGCCAGCAGCTTAGATCCCGGACTAGCGGCTCAAGAGACCCAGTACTTC
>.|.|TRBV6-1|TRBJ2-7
CASSEMGGLLSYEQYF
TGTGCCAGCAGTGAAATGGGGGGGCTCCTCTCCTACGAGCAGTACTTC
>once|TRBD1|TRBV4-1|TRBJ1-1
CASTPTPRDRNTEAFF
TGCGCCAGCACCCCTACCCCCCGGGACAGAAACACTGAAGCTTTCTTT
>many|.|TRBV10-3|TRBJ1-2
CAISEDLNYGYTF
TGTGCCATCAGTGAGGACCTTAACTATGGCTACACCTTC
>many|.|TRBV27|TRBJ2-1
CASSFGGLVEQFF
TGTGCCAGCAGTTTCGGAGGTCTGGTTGAGCAGTTCTTC
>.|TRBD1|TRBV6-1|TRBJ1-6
CASSAGGSYNSPLHF
TGTGCCAGCAGTGCAGGGGGCTCCTATAATTCACCCCTCCACTTT
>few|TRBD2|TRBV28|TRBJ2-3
CASSLGDYLWEDTQYF
TGTGCCAGCAGTTTAGGGGACTACCTATGGGAAGATACGCAGTATTTT
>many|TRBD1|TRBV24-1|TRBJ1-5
CATSDPGGGNQPQHF
TGTGCCACCAGTGATCCAGGGGGGGGCAATCAGCCCCAGCATTTT
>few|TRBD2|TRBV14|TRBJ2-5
CASSTPGLAGETQYF
TGTGCCAGCAGCACCCCGGGACTAGCGGGGGAGACCCAGTACTTC
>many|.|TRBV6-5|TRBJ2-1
CASSYIAGGYNEQFF
TGTGCCAGCAGTTATATTGCCGGCGGTTACAATGAGCAGTTCTTC
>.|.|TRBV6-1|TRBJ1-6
CASPSAYGSPLHF
TGTGCCAGCCCGTCGGCCTACGGTTCACCCCTCCACTTT